This TCR beta chain was sequenced for a study of cytomegalovirus exposure and HLA in healthy donors. Across the study: An analysis done earlier identified 90 million to 120 million unique TCR beta sequences from approximately 200 million T cells. The study's findings and limits: It was likely that a cluster of highly shared sequence variants was a sequencing artifact. Common viral pathogens were later found to be apparently linked to several of the most significant clusters. In a later analysis, TCR association rates varied by HLA locus: DRB1 most, HLA-C fewest.

The CDR3 totals 14 residues. Germline V gives CDR1 SQVTM, CDR2 ANQGSEA. The J segment lost 5 bases and the V segment lost 3 bases, leaving 9 bases of the junction unmatched. 13 Jbeta primers and 60 Vbeta primers were used for the PCR. Sequenced by immunoSEQ multiplex PCR; TCRdb stores in-frame clones only, minus some. Its clone listing holds under 70,000 clones. Worth noting for this clone: The antigen is unknown.

The clonotype originates from a woman aged 18-35 years in good health and CMV-seronegative. The specimen was PBMCs. V is TRBV29-1 and J is TRBJ1-1; 7 nucleotides align to TRBD1. CDR3 protein: CSVERGQTRTEAFF. In DNA, the CDR3 is TGCAGCGTTGAGAGGGGACAGACAAGAACTGAAGCTTTCTTT.